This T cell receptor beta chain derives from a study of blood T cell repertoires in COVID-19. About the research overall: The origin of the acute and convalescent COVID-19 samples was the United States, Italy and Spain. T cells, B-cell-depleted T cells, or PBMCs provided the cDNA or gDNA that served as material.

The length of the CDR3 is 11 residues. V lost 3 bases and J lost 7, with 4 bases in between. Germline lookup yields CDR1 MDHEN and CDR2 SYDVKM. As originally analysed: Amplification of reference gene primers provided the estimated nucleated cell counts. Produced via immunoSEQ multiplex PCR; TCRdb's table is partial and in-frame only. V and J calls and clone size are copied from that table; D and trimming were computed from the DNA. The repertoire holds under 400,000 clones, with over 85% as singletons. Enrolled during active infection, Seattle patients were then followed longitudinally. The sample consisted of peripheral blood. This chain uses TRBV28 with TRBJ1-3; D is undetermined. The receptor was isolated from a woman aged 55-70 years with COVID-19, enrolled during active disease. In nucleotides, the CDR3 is TGTGCCAGCAGTTTCCTTAACACCATATATTTT. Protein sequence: CASSFLNTIYF.